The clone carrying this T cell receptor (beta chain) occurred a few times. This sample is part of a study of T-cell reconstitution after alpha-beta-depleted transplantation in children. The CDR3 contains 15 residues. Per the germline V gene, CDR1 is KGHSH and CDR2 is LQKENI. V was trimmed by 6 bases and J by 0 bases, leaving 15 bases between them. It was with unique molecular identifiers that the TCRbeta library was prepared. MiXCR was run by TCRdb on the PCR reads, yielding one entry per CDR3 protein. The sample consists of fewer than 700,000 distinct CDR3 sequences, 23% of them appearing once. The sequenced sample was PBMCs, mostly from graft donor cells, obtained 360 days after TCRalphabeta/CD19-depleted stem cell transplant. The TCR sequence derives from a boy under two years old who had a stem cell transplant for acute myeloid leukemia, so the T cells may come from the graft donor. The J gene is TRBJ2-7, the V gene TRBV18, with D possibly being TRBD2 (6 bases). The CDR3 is CASSRGTSNSYEQYV. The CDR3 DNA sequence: TGTGCCAGCTCCCGCGGGACGTCAAACTCCTACGAGCAGTACGTC.